The clone carrying this TCR beta chain was detected only a few times. In the original analysis: Counts of nucleated cells, estimated from reference gene primer amplification, were obtained. Using immunoSEQ multiplex PCR, the repertoire was profiled, and TCRdb retains in-frame clones only, with some absent. The D gene and trimming were derived from the DNA, and the V and J assignments and clone size from that table. The repertoire includes 210,000 or so clones, 83% of them detected once, and roughly 1.3% sits in the top ten. This record comes from a study of blood T cell repertoires in COVID-19. About the study: Acute and convalescent COVID-19 samples came from the United States, Italy and Spain. T cells, B-cell-depleted T cells, or PBMCs provided the cDNA or gDNA that served as material.

One Seattle source followed patients from active infection through their disease course. Germline CDR1 and CDR2: LGHDT and YNNKEL (reference sequence). The CDR3 sequence is 13 residues long. V was pared by 0 bases and J by 8 bases, with 2 bases of the junction left unmatched. The chain couples TRBV3-1 (or the pseudogene TRBV3-2) to TRBJ1-1, with 8 bases lining up with TRBD1. This TCR was sampled from a woman aged 25 to 39 with COVID-19, enrolled during active disease. The sequenced material came from peripheral blood. CDR3 sequence (DNA): TGTGCCAGCAGCCAAGAAAGGGACAGGGAAGCTTTCTTT. Protein: CASSQERDREAFF.